A selection of T cell receptor beta chains follows, all from one sample in a study of cytomegalovirus exposure and HLA in healthy donors. Only in-frame clones appear in the TCRdb table, and some are missing; sequencing was by immunoSEQ multiplex PCR. The sample lists 140,000 to 150,000 clones, 70% occurring once. What was sequenced was PBMCs. Receptors were obtained from a woman aged 60 to 75 in good health and CMV-seropositive. Both conserved end residues are part of each CDR3. Fields, in order: clone size, V gene, J gene, D gene, CDR3 protein, CDR3 DNA. D genes are given only for firm matches. Clone size is not always given. Where it is, it says once, few, many or a class for expanded clones.

.	TRBV11-2	TRBJ1-5	TRBD1	CASRLGTGSGQPQHF	TGTGCCAGCAGGTTGGGGACAGGTTCGGGGCAGCCCCAGCATTTT
.	TRBV6-5	TRBJ1-5	TRBD1	CASSLGQGNQPQHF	TGTGCCAGCAGTCTTGGACAGGGGAATCAGCCCCAGCATTTT
.	TRBV7-8	TRBJ2-4	.	CASSLDRGWYF	TGTGCCAGCAGCTTAGATAGAGGTTGGTACTTC
.	TRBV29-1	TRBJ1-2	TRBD1	CSVEEEGQGRYGYTF	TGCAGCGTTGAAGAGGAAGGACAGGGGCGCTATGGCTACACCTTC
.	TRBV19	TRBJ1-1	.	CASSIKMNTEAFF	TGTGCCAGTAGTATTAAAATGAACACTGAAGCTTTCTTT
.	TRBV5-6	TRBJ2-2	TRBD2	CASSFGTSGRTGELFF	TGTGCCAGCAGTTTTGGGACTAGCGGGAGGACCGGGGAGCTGTTTTTT
.	TRBV7-9	TRBJ2-7	TRBD2	CASSLAGGPYEQYF	TGTGCCAGCAGTTTAGCGGGAGGACCCTACGAGCAGTACTTC
.	TRBV18	TRBJ2-7	.	CASSLSGVTYEQYF	TGTGCCAGCTCACTCTCAGGGGTCACCTACGAGCAGTACTTC
few	TRBV2	TRBJ2-7	.	CASLRGTLGSYEQYF	TGTGCCAGCCTCCGGGGAACCCTGGGCTCCTACGAGCAGTACTTC
.	TRBV30	TRBJ2-3	.	CAWSAEALTDTQYF	TGTGCCTGGAGTGCGGAGGCACTCACAGATACGCAGTATTTT